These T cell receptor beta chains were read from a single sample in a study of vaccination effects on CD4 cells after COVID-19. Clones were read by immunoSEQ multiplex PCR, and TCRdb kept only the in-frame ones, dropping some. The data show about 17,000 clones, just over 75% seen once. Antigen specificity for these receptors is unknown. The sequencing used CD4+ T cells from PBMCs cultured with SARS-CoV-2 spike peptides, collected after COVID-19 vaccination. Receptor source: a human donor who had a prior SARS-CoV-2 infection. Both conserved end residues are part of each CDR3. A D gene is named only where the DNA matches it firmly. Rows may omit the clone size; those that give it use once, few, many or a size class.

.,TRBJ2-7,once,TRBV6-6,CASSYSSPKYEQYF,TGTGCCAGCAGTTACTCGTCCCCCAAATACGAGCAGTACTTC
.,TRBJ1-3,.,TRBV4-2,CASSQGSGTTSGNTIYF,TGTGCCAGCAGCCAGGGATCCGGGACAACCTCTGGAAACACCATATATTTT
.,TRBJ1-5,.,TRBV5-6,CASSPREVGGQPQHF,TGTGCCAGCAGCCCGCGGGAGGTAGGTGGTCAGCCCCAGCATTTT
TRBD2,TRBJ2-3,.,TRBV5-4,CASSRGEAGTDTQYF,TGTGCCAGCAGCCGAGGCGAAGCGGGAACAGATACGCAGTATTTT
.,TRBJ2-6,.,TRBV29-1,CSVDSGANVLTF,TGCAGCGTTGATTCAGGGGCCAACGTCCTGACTTTC
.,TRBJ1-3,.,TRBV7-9,CASSLEGFSGNTIYF,TGTGCCAGCAGCTTAGAGGGCTTCTCTGGAAACACCATATATTTT
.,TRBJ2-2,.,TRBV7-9,CASSLGDTKGGELFF,TGTGCCAGCAGCTTAGGGGACACTAAGGGCGGGGAGCTGTTTTTT
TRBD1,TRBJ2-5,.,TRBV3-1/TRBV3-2,CASSRPTTGGARAQYF,TGTGCCAGCAGCCGGCCTACGACAGGGGGCGCGAGGGCCCAGTACTTC
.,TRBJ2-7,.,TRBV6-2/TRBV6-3,CASSGRSSYEQYF,TGTGCCAGCAGTGGGAGAAGCTCCTACGAGCAGTACTTC
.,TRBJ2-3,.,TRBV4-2,CASSQEVASWGTPDTQYF,TGTGCCAGCAGCCAAGAAGTGGCTAGCTGGGGCACCCCAGATACGCAGTATTTT
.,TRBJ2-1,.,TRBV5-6,CASSLVRLYNEQFF,TGTGCCAGCAGCTTGGTGAGGCTTTACAATGAGCAGTTCTTC
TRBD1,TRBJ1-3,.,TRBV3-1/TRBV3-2,CASSQKLTGGSGNTIYF,TGTGCCAGCAGCCAAAAATTAACAGGGGGCTCTGGAAACACCATATATTTT
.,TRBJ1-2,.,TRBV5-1,CASSLGHRANGYTF,TGCGCCAGCAGCTTGGGACACCGAGCGAATGGCTACACCTTC
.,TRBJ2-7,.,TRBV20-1,CSASPVHEQYF,TGCAGTGCTAGCCCGGTCCACGAGCAGTACTTC
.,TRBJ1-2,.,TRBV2,CARQDSSFGYTF,TGTGCCAGGCAAGACAGTTCTTTTGGCTACACCTTC
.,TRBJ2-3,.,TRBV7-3,CASSLTIRGAPGADTQYF,TGTGCCAGCAGCTTAACGATCAGGGGGGCGCCGGGCGCAGATACGCAGTATTTT
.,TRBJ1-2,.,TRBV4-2,CASSHRGRGYGYTF,TGTGCCAGCAGCCACAGGGGCAGGGGATATGGCTACACCTTC
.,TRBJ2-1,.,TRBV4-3,CASSQDVQQSYNEQFF,TGCGCCAGCAGCCAAGATGTCCAGCAATCCTACAATGAGCAGTTCTTC